This T cell receptor (beta chain) appears in the sequencing data of a study of blood T cell repertoires in COVID-19. CDR1 is MNHEY, CDR2 SVGAGI, per germline. The CDR3 spans 13 residues. V lost 11 bases, J lost 1 base, and 14 bases lay in between. This clone was seen only once. The method was immunoSEQ multiplex PCR; TCRdb's version includes in-frame clones alone and lacks a portion of them. Seen here are a few hundred thousand clones, approximately 92% observed once, and the top ten hold less than 1.2%. What was sequenced was PBMCs or T cells enriched from blood (not recorded which). The TCR was taken from a man aged 18 to 35 who had recovered from COVID-19. This chain connects TRBV6-5 to TRBJ1-1; D is ambiguous. The CDR3 loop is CACQRYENTEAFF. CDR3 DNA sequence: TGTGCCTGCCAGAGGTACGAGAACACTGAAGCTTTCTTT.